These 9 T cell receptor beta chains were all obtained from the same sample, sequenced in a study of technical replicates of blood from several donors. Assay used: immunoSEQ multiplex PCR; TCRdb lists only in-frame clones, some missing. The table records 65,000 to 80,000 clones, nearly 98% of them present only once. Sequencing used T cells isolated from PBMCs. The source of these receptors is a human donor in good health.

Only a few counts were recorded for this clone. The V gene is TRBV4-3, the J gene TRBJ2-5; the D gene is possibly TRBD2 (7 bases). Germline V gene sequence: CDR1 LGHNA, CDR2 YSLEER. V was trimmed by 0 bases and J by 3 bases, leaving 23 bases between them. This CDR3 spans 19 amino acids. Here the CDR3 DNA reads TGCGCCAGCAGCCAAGAACGTTATAGGGGGAAGGCGGGAGAAGAGACCCAGTACTTC. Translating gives CASSQERYRGKAGEETQYF.

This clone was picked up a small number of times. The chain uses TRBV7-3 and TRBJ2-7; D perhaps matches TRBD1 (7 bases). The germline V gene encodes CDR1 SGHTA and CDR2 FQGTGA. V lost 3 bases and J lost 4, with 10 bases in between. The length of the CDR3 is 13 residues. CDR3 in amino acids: CASSFSGGYEQYF. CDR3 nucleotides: TGTGCCAGCAGCTTTTCAGGGGGGTACGAGCAGTACTTC.

The CDR3 loop reads CALLTNYNEQFF. In nucleotides, the CDR3 is TGTGCTCTCCTGACTAACTACAATGAGCAGTTCTTC. The V call is TRBV30, the J call TRBJ2-1; D is perhaps TRBD2 (5 bases). Germline CDR1 and CDR2: GTSNPN and SVGIG (reference sequence). The CDR3 has 12 amino acids. The full variable domain, in which reference TRBV30 and TRBJ2-1 provide the parts outside the CDR3, is SQTIHQWPATLVQPVGSPLSLECTVEGTSNPNLYWYRQAAGRGLQLLFYSVGIGQISSEVPQNLSASRPQDRQFILSSKKLLLSDSGFYLCALLTNYNEQFFGPGTRLTVL.

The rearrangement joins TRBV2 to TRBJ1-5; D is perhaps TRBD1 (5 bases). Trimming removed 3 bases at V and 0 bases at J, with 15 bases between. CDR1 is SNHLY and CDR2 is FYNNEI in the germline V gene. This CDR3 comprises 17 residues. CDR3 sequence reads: CASSDSGGVYSNQPQHF. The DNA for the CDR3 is TGTGCCAGCAGTGATTCAGGAGGGGTATATAGCAATCAGCCCCAGCATTTT.

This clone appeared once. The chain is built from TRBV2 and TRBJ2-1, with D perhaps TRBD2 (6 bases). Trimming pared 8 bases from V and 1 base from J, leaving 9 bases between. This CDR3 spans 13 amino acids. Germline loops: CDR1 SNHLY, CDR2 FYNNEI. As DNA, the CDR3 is TGTGCCAGCTTGCGGGGTTCCTACAATGAGCAGTTCTTC. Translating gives CASLRGSYNEQFF.

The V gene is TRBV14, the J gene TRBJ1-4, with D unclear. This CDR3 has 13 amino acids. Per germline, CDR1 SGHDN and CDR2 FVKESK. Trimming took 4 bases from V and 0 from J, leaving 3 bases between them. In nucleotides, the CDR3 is TGTGCCAGCAGCCGAGCAACTAATGAAAAACTGTTTTTT. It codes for CASSRATNEKLFF.

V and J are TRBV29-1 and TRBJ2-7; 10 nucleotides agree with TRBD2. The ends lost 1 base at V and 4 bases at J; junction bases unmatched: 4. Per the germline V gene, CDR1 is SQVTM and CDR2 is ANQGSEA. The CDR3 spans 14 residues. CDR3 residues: CSVEGQAGGYEQYF. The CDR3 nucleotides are TGCAGCGTTGAAGGGCAAGCGGGAGGGTACGAGCAGTACTTC.

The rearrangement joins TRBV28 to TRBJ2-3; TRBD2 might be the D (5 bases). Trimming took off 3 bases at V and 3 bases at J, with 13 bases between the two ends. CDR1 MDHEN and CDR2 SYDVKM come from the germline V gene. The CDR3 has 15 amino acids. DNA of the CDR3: TGTGCCAGCAGTTTCGCGGGCCCCGCAACAGATACGCAGTATTTT. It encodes CASSFAGPATDTQYF.

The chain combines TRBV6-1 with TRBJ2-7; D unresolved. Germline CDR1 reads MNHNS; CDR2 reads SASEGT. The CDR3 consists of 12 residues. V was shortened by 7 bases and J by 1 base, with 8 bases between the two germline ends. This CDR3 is CASIRASYEQYF. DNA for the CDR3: TGTGCCAGCATCCGCGCTTCCTACGAGCAGTACTTC.